This TCR beta chain was recovered during a study of regulatory T cells in long-lasting Graves disease. Time point reported: newly diagnosed GD, antithyroid drugs for less than 3 months. The TCR library was made from RNA extracted from PBMCs. This clonotype appeared many times. After removal of 5 bases from V and 0 bases from J, the junction contained 7 bases not matched to a gene. Germline CDR1 and CDR2: SGHTA and FQGNSA. This CDR3 has 16 amino acids. Building of the TCR beta libraries involved iRepertoire HTBI primers and Arm-PCR of CDR3 regions. One entry per CDR3 protein, called by TCRdb with MiXCR from the multiplex PCR reads. The data show hundreds of thousands of distinct CDR3 sequences, about 16% seen once. This sample also belongs to another study, concerning T cells in Graves' hyperthyroidism and ophthalmopathy.

The sequencing here drew on peripheral blood mononuclear cells (PBMCs), taken at new diagnosis, from a patient treated with antithyroid drugs. The V call is TRBV7-2, the J call TRBJ2-7, with 10 bases fitting TRBD2. The sequence was obtained from a woman aged 25 to 45 with Graves disease. This CDR3 reads CASSPNSGRTSYEQYF. In DNA form, the CDR3 reads TGTGCCAGCAGCCCTAATAGCGGGAGGACCTCCTACGAGCAGTACTTC.